This entry lists 7 T cell receptor beta chains sequenced from one sample in a study of blood T cells in healthy people across ages. Through a sample-barcoded 5' primer and a J-beta primer mix, a second PCR was run for about 6 to 12 cycles. TCRdb re-called the 5' RACE reads with MiXCR, one entry per CDR3 protein. The table lists around 2 million distinct CDR3 sequences, about 39% of them singletons. Sequencing was carried out using blood. The source is a human donor in good health.

This clonotype was seen a handful of times. The gene calls are TRBV5-1 and TRBJ2-1; perhaps D is TRBD1 or TRBD2 (6 bases each). V lost 0 bases to trimming and J lost 9 bases, with 19 bases between them. Per germline, CDR1 SGHRS and CDR2 YFSETQ. The CDR3 is made up of 16 amino acids. In DNA, the CDR3 is TGCGCCAGCAGCTTGGATGGGCCAGGGGCGGGACGTGAGCAGTTCTTC. It translates to CASSLDGPGAGREQFF.

The gene calls are TRBV5-1 and TRBJ1-1, with D perhaps matching TRBD1 (5 bases). Germline values: CDR1 SGHRS, CDR2 YFSETQ. V gave up 2 bases and J gave up 1 base, with 12 bases separating them. The CDR3 is 15 residues long. The CDR3 sequence is CASSLSGVKNTEAFF. In DNA form, the CDR3 reads TGCGCCAGCAGCTTATCGGGGGTAAAGAACACTGAAGCTTTCTTT.

V is TRBV18 and J is TRBJ2-1; a weak D match, TRBD2 (6 bases). Trimming stripped 0 bases from V and 5 bases from J, with 17 bases between. Looked up from germline, CDR1 is KGHSH and CDR2 is LQKENI. The CDR3 consists of 17 residues. In DNA form, the CDR3 reads TGTGCCAGCTCACCACCGGTTGGGGATAGCGGCGACAATGAGCAGTTCTTC. Its protein is CASSPPVGDSGDNEQFF. The full variable domain, its missing parts supplied by reference TRBV18 and TRBJ2-1, is NAGVMQNPRHLVRRRGQEARLRCSPMKGHSHVYWYRQLPEEGLKFMVYLQKENIIDESGMPKERFSAEFPKEGPSILRIQQVVRGDSAAYFCASSPPVGDSGDNEQFFGPGTRLTVL.

The V and J genes are TRBV4-2 and TRBJ1-1; no clear D. Trimming removed 1 base at V and 3 bases at J, with 6 bases between. Germline values: CDR1 LGHNA, CDR2 YNFKEQ. The CDR3 contains 13 residues. CDR3: CASSQGIDTEAFF. The CDR3 DNA sequence: TGTGCCAGCAGCCAAGGTATTGACACTGAAGCTTTCTTT.

The V gene is TRBV7-9, the J gene TRBJ1-2; D gene unclear. Germline values: CDR1 SEHNR, CDR2 FQNEAQ (reference sequence). CDR3 length: 13 amino acids. The V and J ends lost 1 base and 8 bases respectively, with 11 bases between them. The CDR3 here is CASSLEGSPGYTF. The CDR3 DNA sequence: TGTGCCAGCAGCTTAGAGGGTTCTCCGGGCTACACCTTC. The variable domain in full, with the rest retrieved from reference TRBV7-9 and TRBJ1-2, is DTGVSQNPRHKITKRGQNVTFRCDPISEHNRLYWYRQTLGQGPEFLTYFQNEAQLEKSRLLSDRFSAERPKGSFSTLEIQRTEQGDSAMYLCASSLEGSPGYTFGSGTRLTVV.

The CDR3 nucleotides read TGTGCCATCAGGCCGGGGGGCTCCGGCTACGAGCAGTACTTC. Translation: CAIRPGGSGYEQYF. The rearrangement joins TRBV10-3 to TRBJ2-7, with a weak D call TRBD2 (7 bases). Germline-derived CDR1 and CDR2 are ENHRY and SYGVKD. There are 14 residues in the CDR3. V gave up 6 bases and J gave up 3 bases, with 15 bases separating them.

The V and J genes are TRBV20-1 and TRBJ2-1; 8 bases are shared with TRBD1. V trimming: 7 bases; J trimming: 6 bases; junction bases outside the gene matches: 5. The V gene's germline CDR1 is DFQATT and CDR2 SNEGSKA (reference sequence). CDR3 length: 12 amino acids. CDR3 DNA: TGCAGTGTAGGACAGGGAATCAATGAGCAGTTCTTC. Residues: CSVGQGINEQFF.